This TCR beta chain was captured by sequencing in a study of CD8+ T cells in alopecia areata (dated by TCRdb to the late 2010s). The study in broad terms: The treated patients took part in an open-label pilot trial in which moderate-to-severe alopecia areata was treated with oral tofacitinib at 5 to 10 mg twice daily. Tofacitinib was given for 6 to 18 months, followed by 6 months of follow-up off drug to assess delayed response and recurrence. The study used high-throughput TCRbeta sequencing to examine T cell clonal expansion in alopecia areata, in both the C3H/HeJ mouse model and human patients. Scalp tissue and sorted CD4+ and CD8+ peripheral blood T cells from patchy and totalis/universalis alopecia areata patients and from healthy controls were covered by human TCRbeta sequencing. Biopsies were taken from tofacitinib-treated patients at baseline and again at 4 and 24 weeks into treatment, and several of those patients also had a later scalp biopsy. Scalp clonality was compared across normal scalp (n=4), patchy alopecia areata scalp (n=8), and alopecia totalis/universalis scalp (n=8). The RNA source kit depended on sample type: the PAXgene miRNA kit for fixed scalp, the miRNeasy kit for PBMCs, and the RNeasy kit for mouse skin. TCRbeta CDR3 regions were amplified by immunoSEQ multiplex PCR using 35 Vbeta forward and 13 Jbeta reverse primers.

Overall study results and their limits: Resident alphabeta T cells in normal human skin are also sequenced, complicating scalp TCR repertoire analysis, unlike mouse skin dominated by gammadelta T cells. Lesional scalp, especially in alopecia totalis/universalis, showed higher clonality and more expanded CD8+ clones than normal scalp, suggesting antigenic drive. Compared with mice, TCR sequences shared between patients were less clear, possibly partly because of HLA diversity across the patient population.

There are 13 amino acids in the CDR3, from cysteine to phenylalanine inclusive. Only CDR3 DNA is held: 39 bases, read in frame from base 1. CDR1 is given as SQVTM and CDR2 as ANQGSEA, both from the germline V gene. Receptor amplification or capture employed the immunoSEQ multiplex PCR assay. To provide template for TCR sequencing, every sample had RNA extracted and reverse transcribed into cDNA. SuperScript III was used to make first-strand cDNA, primed with a 2:1 mix of oligo-dT and random hexamers. A synthetic immune receptor repertoire was used to gauge amplification bias, and whatever bias remained was removed computationally. Per the original workflow: Raw reads were preprocessed to remove errors, and CDR3 was defined by IMGT conventions from the conserved cysteine to phenylalanine. Clonality was computed as 1 minus the Shannon entropy, with the entropy normalized by log2 of the number of productive unique TCRs. CD4 or CD8 identity of scalp clones was inferred by cross-referencing scalp TCRbeta sequences with sorted blood CD4 and CD8 repertoires. TCRdb holds this immuneACCESS table with in-frame rearrangements only. Some clones are missing; in checked studies, unresolved V genes explain under half, and the rest has no known cause. From that table come the V and J calls and clone size; the DNA was used to work out D and trimming. For this sample the table gives under 300,000 clones, of which 65% to 70% were detected only once. The top ten hold 1% to 1.5% of the sample.

This clone was seen a few times. Its antigen specificity is not known. No per-base quality is available; no much larger clone lies one base away. The intended sense of this specimen's time point label: baseline before oral tofacitinib. From alopecia areata patients, peripheral blood was collected along with lesional scalp punch biopsies. PBMCs were isolated by density centrifugation and stained for CD3, CD4 and CD8, and CD4+ and CD8+ T cells were sorted on a FACSAria. Recombination connected TRBV29-1 to TRBJ2-3; a weak D assignment points to TRBD1 (6 bases agree). The clonotype comes from a human donor with alopecia areata. The specimen was CD4+ T cells sorted from blood, collected at week 0. The CDR3 reads as follows: CPPRGSSTDTQYF. The DNA is TGCCCCCCGAGGGGGTCTAGCACAGATACGCAGTATTTT.